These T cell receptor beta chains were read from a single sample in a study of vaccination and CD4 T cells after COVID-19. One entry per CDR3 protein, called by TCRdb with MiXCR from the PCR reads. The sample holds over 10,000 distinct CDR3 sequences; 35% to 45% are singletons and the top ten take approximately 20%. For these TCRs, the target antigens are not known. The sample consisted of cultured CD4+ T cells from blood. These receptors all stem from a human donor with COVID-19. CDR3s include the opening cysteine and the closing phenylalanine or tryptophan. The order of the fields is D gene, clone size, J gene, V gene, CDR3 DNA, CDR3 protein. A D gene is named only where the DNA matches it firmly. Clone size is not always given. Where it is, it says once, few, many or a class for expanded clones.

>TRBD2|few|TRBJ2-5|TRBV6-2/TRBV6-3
TGTGCCAGCCGAATGGGGCTAGCGGGGGGGGTGGAGACCCAGTACTTC
CASRMGLAGGVETQYF
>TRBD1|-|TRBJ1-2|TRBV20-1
TGCAGTGCTAGGAGCCCGGCAGGGGGCTTCTATGGCTACACCTTC
CSARSPAGGFYGYTF
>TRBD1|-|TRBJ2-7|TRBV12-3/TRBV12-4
TGTGCCAGCAGGCCAGGGGACAGCCACCACGAGCAGTACTTC
CASRPGDSHHEQYF
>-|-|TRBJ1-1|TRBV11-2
TGTGCCAGCAGCCCAACCGGGAGGGTAACAGGGCAAGCTTTCTTT
CASSPTGRVTGQAFF
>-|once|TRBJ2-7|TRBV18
TGTGCCAGCTCTTCCGAAGGGGGCTCCTACGAGCAGTACTTC
CASSSEGGSYEQYF
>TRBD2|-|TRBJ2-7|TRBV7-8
TGTGCCAGCAGCTTGGGCGGGGGCTACGAGCAGTACTTC
CASSLGGGYEQYF
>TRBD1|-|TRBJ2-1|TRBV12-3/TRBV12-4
TGTGCCAGCACCTCGGACAGGGGTTTTGAGCAGTTCTTC
CASTSDRGFEQFF
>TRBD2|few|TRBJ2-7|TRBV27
TGTGCCAGCAGTCCCGGGACTAGCGCCGAGCAGTACTTC
CASSPGTSAEQYF
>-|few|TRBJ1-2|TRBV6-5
TGTGCCAGCAGTTACGCAGGGAGGTATGGCTACACCTTC
CASSYAGRYGYTF
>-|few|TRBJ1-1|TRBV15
TGTGCCACCAGCAGAGATCGCGGGGGCGGCACTGAAGCTTTCTTT
CATSRDRGGGTEAFF
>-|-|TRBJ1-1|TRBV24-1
TGTGCCACCAGTGATCACCAGGGCGGCACTGAAGCTTTCTTT
CATSDHQGGTEAFF
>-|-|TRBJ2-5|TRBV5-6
TGTGCCAGCAGCCACCGGGGTACTGGGGACCAAGAGACCCAGTACTTC
CASSHRGTGDQETQYF
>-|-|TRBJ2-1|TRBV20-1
TGCAGTGCTAGAGATCCGGCTAGCGCGATCTACAATGAGCAGTTCTTC
CSARDPASAIYNEQFF
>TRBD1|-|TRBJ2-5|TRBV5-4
TGTGCCAGCAGCCTGGGGGGGACAGGGGGCGTGGAGACCCAGTACTTC
CASSLGGTGGVETQYF
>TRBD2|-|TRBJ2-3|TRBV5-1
TGCGCCAGCAGCTTGGTAATAGCGGGGTCCTCCAAGTCGCAGTATTTT
CASSLVIAGSSKSQYF
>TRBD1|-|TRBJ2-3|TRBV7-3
TGTGCCAGCAGCCCAAGGGACAGGGGGCGCGATACGCAGTATTTT
CASSPRDRGRDTQYF
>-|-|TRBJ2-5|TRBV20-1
TGCAGTGCTTCGGACCAAGAAGAGACCCAGTACTTC
CSASDQEETQYF
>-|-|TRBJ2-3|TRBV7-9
TGTGCCAGCAGCTCCTTAGTAACAGATACGCAGTATTTT
CASSSLVTDTQYF
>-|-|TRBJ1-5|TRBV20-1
TGCAGTGCTAGAGATCAGGCAGGGTCTCATCAGCCCCAGCATTTT
CSARDQAGSHQPQHF
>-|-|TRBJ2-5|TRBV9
TGTGCCAGCAGCGTAGCTTGGGGGGAGAGGCCCCAGTACTTC
CASSVAWGERPQYF
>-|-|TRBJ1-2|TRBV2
TGTGCCACCTCTCTCCCTAGCACAAAGGGGTCTGGCTACACCTTC
CATSLPSTKGSGYTF
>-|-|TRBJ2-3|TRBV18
TGTGCCAGCTACACGGGGGGCCAGGGCACAGATACGCAGTATTTT
CASYTGGQGTDTQYF
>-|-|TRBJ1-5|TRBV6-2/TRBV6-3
TGTGCCAGCAGTTTACAGGGATGGGGTCAGCCCCAGCATTTT
CASSLQGWGQPQHF
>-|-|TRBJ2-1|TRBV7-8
TGTGCCAGCAGCTGGACAGAGATCTACAATGAGCAGTTCTTC
CASSWTEIYNEQFF
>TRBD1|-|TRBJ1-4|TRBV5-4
TGTGCCAGCAGCACGGGACAGACTAATGAAAAACTGTTTTTT
CASSTGQTNEKLFF
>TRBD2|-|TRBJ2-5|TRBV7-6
TGTGCCAGCAGCCCGGGACTAGCGGGGGCGGAGACCCAGTACTTC
CASSPGLAGAETQYF
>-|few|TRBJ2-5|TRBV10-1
TGCGCCAGCAGTGAGTCCGGCGGCCAAGAGACCCAGTACTTC
CASSESGGQETQYF